This TCR beta chain was found in a study of CXCR3-negative and CXCR3-positive naive CD8 T cells. Study-level results: Naive CXCR3-positive and CXCR3-negative cells shared similar TRBV-TRBJ usage, unlike memory cells. Similarly elevated diversity marked both naive subsets, with memory CD8+ cells showing far lower diversity.

The TRB libraries of cDNA were built by UMI-labeled 5' RACE. TCRdb reprocessed the 5' RACE reads and reports one entry per CDR3 protein, with no DNA. This sample's table has under 70,000 distinct CDR3 sequences. Triplicate sorts, around 310,000 cells apiece, were made for each CD8+ T cell subset. Remarks on this clonotype: What it recognizes is unknown.

Looked up from germline, CDR1 is SQVTM and CDR2 is ANQGSEA. The CDR3 consists of 16 residues. The TCR comes from a human donor in good health. Some clones in this sample may be carry-over from other donors' samples. The V gene is TRBV29-1, the J gene TRBJ2-1; checking the TCRdb D call of TRBD2 is not possible without DNA. Input material: memory CD8+ T cells from blood. The CDR3 sequence is CSVESTSGWSVNEQFF.